This TCR beta chain was sequenced during a study of cytomegalovirus exposure and HLA in healthy donors. Study details: Falling in the Caucasian-associated ancestry cluster were roughly 86% of some 400 genotyped donors. Points from the study as a whole: Researchers reportedly found TCR beta sequences accurately predicted most subjects' HLA-A and HLA-B alleles.

PCR was performed using 60 Vbeta and 13 Jbeta primers. Sequenced by immunoSEQ multiplex PCR; TCRdb stores in-frame clones only, minus some. This table holds about 96,000 clones, 60% to 75% found once. The V end lost 1 base, the J end lost 3 bases, and 10 bases lay between the germline ends. Germline lookup yields CDR1 SGHRS and CDR2 YFSETQ. The CDR3 sequence is 14 residues long. Note on this clone: Its antigen is undetermined.

J is TRBJ2-5 and V is TRBV5-1, with D maybe TRBD2 (5 bases). The clonotype originates from a woman aged 70 to 79 in good health and CMV-seropositive. The sample consisted of PBMCs. The CDR3, as DNA: TGCGCCAGCAGCTTGTCCGGGGTGGAAGAGACCCAGTACTTC. Translated, it gives CASSLSGVEETQYF.